This T cell receptor beta chain appears in the sequencing data of a study of blood T cells in healthy people across ages. About the study: Capture via template switching afforded approximately one barcoded beta molecule per two T cells.

This CDR3 has 15 residues. V shed 4 bases, J shed 1 base, and the junction held 5 bases outside the gene matches. From germline, CDR1 is SGHTA and CDR2 FQGNSA. Through a sample-barcoded 5' primer and a J-beta primer mix, a second PCR was run for roughly 7 to 11 cycles. The authors tagged each cDNA molecule using a template-switch adaptor with 12 random nucleotides. Each CDR3 protein is one row after TCRdb ran MiXCR on the 5' RACE reads. This sample carries around 990,000 distinct CDR3 sequences, roughly two fifths of them seen once, and the ten largest clones take about 12%. The rearrangement links TRBV7-2 to TRBJ1-1, with 8 bases identical to TRBD1. The sequence was obtained from a man between 18 and 35 years old in good health. Material for sequencing was blood. The CDR3 reads CASSSEGQENTEAFF. The DNA for the CDR3 is TGTGCCAGCAGCTCGGAGGGACAGGAGAACACTGAAGCTTTCTTT.